Given below is one T cell receptor (beta chain) in context. Its antigen is as yet unknown. Deletions cut 4 bases from V and 0 bases from J, with 9 bases between. The CDR3 extends over 14 amino acids. Germline V gives CDR1 SGHRS, CDR2 YFSETQ. Data came from immunoSEQ multiplex PCR; TCRdb stores just in-frame clones and leaves some out. The sample comprises approximately 120,000 clones, about 83% of which are singletons, and about 2.4% rests with the top ten. Stated time point: peripheral blood 6 weeks after treatment start. The data are from a study of PD-L1 blockade in urothelial cancer. The wider study: About 90% of the roughly 30 patients comprised males who had bladder-origin urothelial cancer. Analysis of the blood was performed 3 weeks (second dose) and 6 weeks after treatment start. A median roughly 130,000 T cells were found in blood samples. Study observations and caveats: In blood sampled pretreatment, TCR clonality below the median predicted better survival.

The clonotype originates from a man aged 45 to 65 with urothelial cancer. The specimen comprised PBMCs, sampled around atezolizumab (anti-PD-L1) treatment. The chain recombines TRBV5-1 with TRBJ2-3, with D possibly TRBD2 on 5 matching bases. The CDR3 nucleotides read TGCGCCAGCAGCGAGGGAAGGAGCACAGATACGCAGTATTTT. Translation gives CASSEGRSTDTQYF.